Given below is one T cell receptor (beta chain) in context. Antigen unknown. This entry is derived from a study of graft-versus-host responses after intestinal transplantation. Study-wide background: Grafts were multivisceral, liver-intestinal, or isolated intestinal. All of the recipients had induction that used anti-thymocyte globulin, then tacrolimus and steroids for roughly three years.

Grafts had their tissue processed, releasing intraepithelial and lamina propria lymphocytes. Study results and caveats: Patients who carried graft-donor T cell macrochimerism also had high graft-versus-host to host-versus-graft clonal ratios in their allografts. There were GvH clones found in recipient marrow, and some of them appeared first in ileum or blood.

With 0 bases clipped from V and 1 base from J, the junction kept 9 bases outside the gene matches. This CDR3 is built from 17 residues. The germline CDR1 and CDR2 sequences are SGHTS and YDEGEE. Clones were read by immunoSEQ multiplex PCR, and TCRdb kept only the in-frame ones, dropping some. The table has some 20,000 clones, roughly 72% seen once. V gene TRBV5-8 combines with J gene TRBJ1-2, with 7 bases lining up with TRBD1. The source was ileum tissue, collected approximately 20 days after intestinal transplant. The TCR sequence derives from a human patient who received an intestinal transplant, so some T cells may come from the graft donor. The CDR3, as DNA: TGTGCCAGCAGCTTGGCCGGGACAGCACCTTATAACTATGGCTACACCTTC. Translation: CASSLAGTAPYNYGYTF. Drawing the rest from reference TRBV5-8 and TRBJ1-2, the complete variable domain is EAGVTQSPTHLIKTRGQQATLRCSPISGHTSVYWYQQALGLGLQFLLWYDEGEERNRGNFPPRFSGRQFPNYSSELNVNALELEDSALYLCASSLAGTAPYNYGYTFGSGTRLTVV.